This TCR beta chain was documented in a study of beta chain features in type 1 diabetes. Study background: In all, around 100 million sorted cells from all samples were analyzed.

Study-wide results and caveats: Shorter templates might be favored by PCR, and equally so in patients and in controls.

A sort by CD45RO/CCR7/CD25/CD127/CD95/CD27 yielded CD4+ naive, central memory, regulatory and stem cell-like memory cells. This clone occurred a few times. What it binds is unknown. Sequencing targeted expressed TCRB transcripts, as all isolated RNA had been reverse transcribed. Clones were sequenced by immunoSEQ multiplex PCR, and TCRdb holds only the in-frame ones, with some missing. This table has 150,000 or so clones, about 44% appearing once. Specimen: Tregs from blood. This sequence was found in a man aged 18 to 29 in good health.

The CDR3 loop reads CASRRQGVNTEAFF. CDR3 coding DNA: TGTGCCAGCAGAAGACAGGGGGTGAACACTGAAGCTTTCTTT. The V and J genes are TRBV28 and TRBJ1-1; 9 positions agree with TRBD1. This CDR3 contains 14 residues. Trimming at V came to 6 bases and at J to 0 bases, leaving 2 bases not matched to a gene. CDR1 and CDR2 from the germline V gene are MDHEN and SYDVKM.